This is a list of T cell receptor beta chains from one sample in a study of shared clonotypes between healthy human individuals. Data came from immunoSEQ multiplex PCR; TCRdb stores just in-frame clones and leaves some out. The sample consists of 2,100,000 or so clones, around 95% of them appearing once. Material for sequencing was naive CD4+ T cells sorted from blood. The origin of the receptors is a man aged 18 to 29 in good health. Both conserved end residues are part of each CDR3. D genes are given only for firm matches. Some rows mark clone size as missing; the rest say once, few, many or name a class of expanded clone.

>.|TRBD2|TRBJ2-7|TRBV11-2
CASSLGLAGGPGPYEQYF
TGTGCCAGCAGCTTGGGACTAGCGGGAGGGCCTGGCCCCTACGAGCAGTACTTC
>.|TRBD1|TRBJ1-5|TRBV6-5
CASRTQGANQPQHF
TGTGCCAGCCGCACTCAGGGGGCCAATCAGCCCCAGCATTTT
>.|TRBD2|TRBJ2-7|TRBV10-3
CAISSGSGYLFSYEQYF
TGTGCCATCAGTAGCGGTAGCGGGTATCTCTTCTCCTACGAGCAGTACTTC
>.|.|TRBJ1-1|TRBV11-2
CASSSQFRNTEAFF
TGTGCCAGCAGCTCCCAGTTCCGGAACACTGAAGCTTTCTTT
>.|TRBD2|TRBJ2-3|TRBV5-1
CASSLGASGRRDTQYF
TGCGCCAGCAGCTTGGGGGCTAGCGGCCGCCGCGATACGCAGTATTTT
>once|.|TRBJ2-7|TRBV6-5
CASSSSYVQYF
TGTGCCAGCAGTTCGTCCTACGTGCAGTACTTC
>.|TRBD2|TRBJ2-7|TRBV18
CASSPPVAGAYEQYF
TGTGCCAGCTCACCACCGGTAGCGGGGGCCTACGAGCAGTACTTC
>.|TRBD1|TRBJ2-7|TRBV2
CASSLRQGPSYEQYF
TGTGCCAGCAGTCTACGACAGGGACCCTCCTACGAGCAGTACTTC
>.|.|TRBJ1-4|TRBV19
CASSTNTRGNEKLFF
TGTGCCAGTAGTACGAACACGCGGGGAAATGAAAAACTGTTTTTT
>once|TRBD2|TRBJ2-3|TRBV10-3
CAISLAGGNTDTQYF
TGTGCCATCTCACTAGCGGGAGGCAACACAGATACGCAGTATTTT
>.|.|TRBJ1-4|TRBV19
CASSPYGATNEKLFF
TGTGCCAGTAGCCCCTATGGGGCAACTAATGAAAAACTGTTTTTT
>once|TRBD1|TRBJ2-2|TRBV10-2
CASRGQGETGELFF
TGCGCCAGCAGGGGGCAGGGGGAGACCGGGGAGCTGTTTTTT
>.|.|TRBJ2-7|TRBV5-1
CASSLDSPHEQYF
TGCGCCAGCAGCTTGGACTCCCCCCACGAGCAGTACTTC
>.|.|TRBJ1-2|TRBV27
CASRKAGTNYGYTF
TGTGCCAGCAGAAAAGCAGGGACTAACTATGGCTACACCTTC
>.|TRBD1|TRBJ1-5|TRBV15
CATSREPGQNQPQHF
TGTGCCACCAGCAGAGAACCGGGACAGAATCAGCCCCAGCATTTT
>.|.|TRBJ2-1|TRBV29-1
CSVGLQLSSYNEQFF
TGCAGCGTCGGACTACAACTTAGCTCCTACAATGAGCAGTTCTTC
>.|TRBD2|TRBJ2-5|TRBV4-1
CASSHRLAGGQETQYF
TGCGCCAGCAGCCACCGACTAGCGGGGGGCCAAGAGACCCAGTACTTC
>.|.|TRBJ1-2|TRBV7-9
CASSQTGPTAKSGYTF
TGTGCCAGCAGCCAAACGGGACCGACAGCCAAATCTGGCTACACCTTC
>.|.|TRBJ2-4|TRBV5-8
CASSVQGGKNIQYF
TGTGCCAGCAGCGTACAGGGAGGCAAAAACATTCAGTACTTC
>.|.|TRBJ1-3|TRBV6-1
CASSEPGQTYSGNTIYF
TGTGCCAGCAGTGAACCTGGACAGACTTACTCTGGAAACACCATATATTTT
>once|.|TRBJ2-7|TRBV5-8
CASNRGTNYEQYF
TGTGCCAGCAATAGGGGGACCAACTACGAGCAGTACTTC
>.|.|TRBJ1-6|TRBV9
CASSTGLGYNSPLHF
TGTGCCAGCAGCACAGGCCTCGGCTATAATTCACCCCTCCACTTT
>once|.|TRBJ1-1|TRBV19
CASRRALNTEAFF
TGTGCCAGTAGGAGGGCCCTGAACACTGAAGCTTTCTTT
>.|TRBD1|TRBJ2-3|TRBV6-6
CASTLIGGLTDTQYF
TGTGCCAGCACATTAATAGGGGGCTTGACAGATACGCAGTATTTT
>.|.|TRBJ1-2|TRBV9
CASSGEHYGYTF
TGTGCCAGCAGCGGGGAGCACTATGGCTACACCTTC
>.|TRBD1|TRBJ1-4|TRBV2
CASSEQGATNEKLFF
TGTGCCAGCAGTGAACAGGGGGCGACTAATGAAAAACTGTTTTTT
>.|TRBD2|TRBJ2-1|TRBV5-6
CASSWGSGGPMNEQFF
TGTGCCAGCAGTTGGGGGAGCGGGGGCCCAATGAATGAGCAGTTCTTC
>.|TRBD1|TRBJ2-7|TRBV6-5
CASRDSSRYEQYF
TGTGCCAGCCGGGACAGCTCAAGATACGAGCAGTACTTC
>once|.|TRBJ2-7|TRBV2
CASSASTERGSYEQYF
TGTGCCAGCAGTGCCAGTACCGAGAGGGGCTCCTACGAGCAGTACTTC
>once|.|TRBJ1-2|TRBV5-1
CASSLEQAIDGYTF
TGCGCCAGCAGCTTGGAGCAGGCGATCGATGGCTACACCTTC
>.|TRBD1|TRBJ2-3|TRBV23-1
CASSPSTGKLDTQYF
TGCGCCAGCAGTCCTTCGACAGGGAAGTTAGATACGCAGTATTTT
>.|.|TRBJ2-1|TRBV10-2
CASTPGDRSYNEQFF
TGCGCCAGCACTCCGGGGGACCGCTCCTACAATGAGCAGTTCTTC
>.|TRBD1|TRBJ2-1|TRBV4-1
CASSQPGQGNNEQFF
TGCGCCAGCAGCCAACCCGGACAGGGAAACAATGAGCAGTTCTTC
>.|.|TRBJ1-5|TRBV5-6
CASSLAGGAQPQHF
TGTGCCAGCAGCTTGGCCGGGGGGGCTCAGCCCCAGCATTTT
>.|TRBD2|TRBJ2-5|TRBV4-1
CASSQPSGTQETQYF
TGCGCCAGCAGCCAACCCAGCGGGACTCAAGAGACCCAGTACTTC
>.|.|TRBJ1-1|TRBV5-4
CASSSLGLNTEAFF
TGTGCCAGCAGCTCCCTTGGCCTGAACACTGAAGCTTTCTTT
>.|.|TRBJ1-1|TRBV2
CASSMDRGENTEAFF
TGTGCCAGCAGTATGGACAGAGGAGAGAACACTGAAGCTTTCTTT
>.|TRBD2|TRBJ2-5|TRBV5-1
CASSPSGLAGSQETQYF
TGCGCCAGCAGCCCCTCGGGACTAGCGGGGTCCCAAGAGACCCAGTACTTC
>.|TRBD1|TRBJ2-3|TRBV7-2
CASSWTGVGDTQYF
TGTGCCAGCAGCTGGACAGGGGTAGGAGATACGCAGTATTTT
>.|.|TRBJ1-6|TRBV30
CAWSFGQNSPLHF
TGTGCCTGGAGTTTCGGACAGAATTCACCCCTCCACTTT
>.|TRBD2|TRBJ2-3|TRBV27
CASSLGRGGAGAGDTQYF
TGTGCCAGCAGTTTGGGCCGCGGGGGAGCGGGGGCCGGAGATACGCAGTATTTT
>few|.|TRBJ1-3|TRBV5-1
CASSLGQSSGNTIYF
TGCGCCAGCAGCTTGGGACAGAGCTCTGGAAACACCATATATTTT
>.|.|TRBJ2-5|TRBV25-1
CASSAGEWADYQETQYF
TGTGCCAGCAGTGCTGGGGAGTGGGCGGATTACCAAGAGACCCAGTACTTC
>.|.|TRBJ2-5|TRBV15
CATSRDLETQYF
TGTGCCACCAGCAGAGATCTGGAGACCCAGTACTTC
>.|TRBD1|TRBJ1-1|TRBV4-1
CASSQVGTANTEAFF
TGCGCCAGCAGCCAAGTGGGGACAGCGAACACTGAAGCTTTCTTT
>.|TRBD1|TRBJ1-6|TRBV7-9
CASSLAGQGRNSPLHF
TGTGCCAGCAGCTTAGCGGGACAGGGTAGGAATTCACCCCTCCACTTT
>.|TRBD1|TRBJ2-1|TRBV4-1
CASSQEAGGKGNEQFF
TGCGCCAGCAGCCAAGAGGCAGGGGGTAAAGGCAATGAGCAGTTCTTC
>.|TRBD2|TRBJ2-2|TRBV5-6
CASSRGLAVPSNTGELFF
TGTGCCAGCAGCCGGGGACTAGCGGTCCCTTCGAACACCGGGGAGCTGTTTTTT
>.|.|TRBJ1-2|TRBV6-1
CASRQDRSGRRYTF
TGTGCCAGCAGACAAGACAGGTCCGGTCGTCGCTACACCTTC
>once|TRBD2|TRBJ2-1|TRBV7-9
CASSFALAGANEQFF
TGTGCCAGCAGCTTTGCACTAGCGGGAGCTAATGAGCAGTTCTTC
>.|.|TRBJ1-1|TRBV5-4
CASSLDGLNTEAFF
TGTGCCAGCAGCTTGGACGGACTGAACACTGAAGCTTTCTTT
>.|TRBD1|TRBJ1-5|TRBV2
CASSATQGQGGNQPQHF
TGTGCCAGCAGTGCGACTCAGGGACAGGGAGGGAATCAGCCCCAGCATTTT
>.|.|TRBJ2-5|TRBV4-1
CASSQDPSRETQYF
TGCGCCAGCAGCCAAGATCCTAGCCGGGAGACCCAGTACTTC
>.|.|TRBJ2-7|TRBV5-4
CASSSTKQGRGNEQYF
TGTGCCAGCAGCTCCACGAAGCAGGGACGTGGGAACGAGCAGTACTTC
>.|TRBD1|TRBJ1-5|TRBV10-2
CASSQQGTNQPQHF
TGCGCCAGCAGTCAACAGGGGACGAATCAGCCCCAGCATTTT
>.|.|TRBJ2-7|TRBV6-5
CASSYVQGGIYEQYF
TGTGCCAGCAGTTACGTTCAAGGGGGGATCTACGAGCAGTACTTC
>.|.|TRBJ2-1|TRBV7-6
CASTSHATYNEQFF
TGTGCCAGTACGAGCCATGCTACCTACAATGAGCAGTTCTTC
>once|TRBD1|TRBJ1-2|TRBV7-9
CASSRGQGAGGYGYTF
TGTGCCAGCAGCCGTGGTCAGGGGGCCGGGGGCTATGGCTACACCTTC
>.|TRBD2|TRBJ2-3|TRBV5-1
CASSAGTKSRTDTQYF
TGCGCCAGCAGCGCCGGGACTAAAAGTCGCACAGATACGCAGTATTTT
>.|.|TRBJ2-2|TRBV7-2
CASNFLSTGELFF
TGTGCCAGCAACTTTTTATCCACCGGGGAGCTGTTTTTT